This passage covers 32 T cell receptor beta chains from one sample sequenced in a study of blood T cells in healthy people across ages. The second PCR ran roughly 7 to 11 cycles with a sample-barcoded 5' primer and J-beta primers. Using its own MiXCR run on the 5' RACE reads, TCRdb lists one record per CDR3 protein. The data show about 500,000 distinct CDR3 sequences, under 30% seen once. The data were also submitted as part of a second study, on T cells of mothers and their children.

Sequencing used blood. These receptors were collected from a boy between 10 and 17 years old in good health.

The V and J genes are TRBV5-1 and TRBJ2-1; D remains ambiguous. Germline V gene sequence: CDR1 SGHRS, CDR2 YFSETQ. This CDR3 has 15 amino acids. Trimming removed 2 bases at V and 0 bases at J, with 9 bases between. The DNA of the CDR3 is TGCGCCAGCAGCTTTTCCGGGCACTCCTACAATGAGCAGTTCTTC. Its translation is CASSFSGHSYNEQFF.

The rearrangement uses TRBV3-1 and TRBJ2-5, with D hard to call. The length of the CDR3 is 14 residues. In germline, CDR1 is LGHDT, CDR2 YNNKEL (reference sequence). V lost 2 bases and J lost 1, with 8 bases in between. The DNA for the CDR3 is TGTGCCAGCAGCCAAAGAACAGCCCAAGAGACCCAGTACTTC. Translating it yields CASSQRTAQETQYF.

This clonotype was detected ten times or more. V usage is TRBV6-2 or TRBV6-3 and J usage is TRBJ2-7; D uncertain. Germline-derived CDR1 and CDR2 are MNHEY and SVGEGT. V was shortened by 0 bases and J by 0 bases, with 12 bases between the two germline ends. This CDR3 is 16 amino acids long. As DNA, the CDR3 is TGTGCCAGCAGTTACTCGTTGGCAGAACCCTCCTACGAGCAGTACTTC. Residues: CASSYSLAEPSYEQYF.

This clonotype has at least ten counts. The V gene is TRBV29-1, the J gene TRBJ2-4, with D unclear. CDR3 length: 11 amino acids. Trimming pared 6 bases from V and 6 bases from J, leaving 9 bases between. Germline loops: CDR1 SQVTM, CDR2 ANQGSEA. The CDR3 bases are TGCAGCGTCCCGTGGCGAAACATTCAGTACTTC. It yields the protein CSVPWRNIQYF. Filled out from reference TRBV29-1 and TRBJ2-4, the complete variable domain reads SAVISQKPSRDICQRGTSLTIQCQVDSQVTMMFWYRQQPGQSLTLIATANQGSEATYESGFVIDKFPISRPNLTFSTLTVSNMSPEDSSIYLCSVPWRNIQYFGAGTRLSVL.

This clonotype came up a few times. J is TRBJ2-3 and V is TRBV11-2; TRBD2 matches 8 bases. The germline gives CDR1 SGHAT, CDR2 FQNNGV. The CDR3 contains 18 residues. V trimming: 5 bases; J trimming: 0 bases; junction bases outside the gene matches: 13. CDR3 loop: CASSLTFHSGESTDTQYF. CDR3 DNA sequence: TGTGCCAGCAGCCTGACCTTCCATAGCGGGGAAAGCACAGATACGCAGTATTTT.

There are a few counts of this clonotype. This rearrangement joins TRBV20-1 to TRBJ1-1, with 8 bases identical to TRBD1. Trimming at V came to 5 bases and at J to 3 bases, leaving 5 bases not matched to a gene. This CDR3 contains 13 residues. CDR1 and CDR2 from the germline V gene are DFQATT and SNEGSKA (reference sequence). The CDR3, as DNA: TGCAGTGCTCACCAGGGGGCCTACACTGAAGCTTTCTTT. As protein: CSAHQGAYTEAFF.

This clonotype was recorded a few times. The rearrangement joins TRBV2 to TRBJ2-1, with D perhaps assigned TRBD1 or TRBD2 (5 bases each). The CDR3 is made up of 13 amino acids. The V and J ends lost 5 bases and 8 bases respectively, with 13 bases between them. Germline V lookup: CDR1 SNHLY, CDR2 FYNNEI. The DNA of the CDR3 is TGTGCCAGCAGTAGGGGCTTGCGGGATGAGCAGTTCTTC. This translates into CASSRGLRDEQFF. Drawing the rest from reference TRBV2 and TRBJ2-1, the complete variable domain is EPEVTQTPSHQVTQMGQEVILRCVPISNHLYFYWYRQILGQKVEFLVSFYNNEISEKSEIFDDQFSVERPDGSNFTLKIRSTKLEDSAMYFCASSRGLRDEQFFGPGTRLTVL.

This clonotype was seen a handful of times. The chain carries TRBV4-3 and TRBJ2-4; D may be TRBD1 (6 bases). The germline V gene encodes CDR1 LGHNA and CDR2 YSLEER. This CDR3 spans 14 amino acids. Deletions cut 0 bases from V and 10 bases from J, with 13 bases between. CDR3: CASSQDRTGRIQYF. The CDR3 bases are TGCGCCAGCAGCCAAGATAGAACAGGGCGGATTCAGTACTTC.

This clonotype was recorded a few times. The J gene is TRBJ2-7, the V gene TRBV12-3 or TRBV12-4, with TRBD2 matching 10 bases. The J segment lost 6 bases and the V segment lost 3 bases, leaving 8 bases of the junction unmatched. The CDR3 is 15 residues long. The CDR3 DNA sequence: TGTGCCAGCAGTTTGACTAGCGGGTTTCCTAGCGAGCAGTACTTC. It specifies CASSLTSGFPSEQYF.

This clonotype was seen a few times. A read error may produce the germline difference seen at one junction end. V usage is TRBV4-3 and J usage is TRBJ1-1, with TRBD1 matching over 7 bases. The germline gives CDR1 LGHNA, CDR2 YSLEER. The CDR3 contains 15 residues. The CDR3 bases are TGCGCCAGCAGCCCCGGACAGGCCATGAACACTGAAGCCTTCTTT. It specifies CASSPGQAMNTEAFF.

This clonotype was recorded a few times. The CDR3 here is CSARPSGRVYNEQFF. As DNA, the CDR3 is TGCAGTGCTAGACCAAGCGGGAGGGTATACAATGAGCAGTTCTTC. This chain joins TRBV20-1 and TRBJ2-1, with 10 positions matching TRBD2. The CDR3 is 15 residues long. The germline CDR1 and CDR2 sequences are DFQATT and SNEGSKA (reference sequence). V was pared by 2 bases and J by 4 bases, with 5 bases of the junction left unmatched.

Only a few counts were recorded for this clonotype. This sequence joins TRBV7-2 and TRBJ2-7; 10 bases are a match to TRBD1. The germline gives CDR1 SGHTA, CDR2 FQGNSA. Unmatched junction bases numbered 6, after V lost 1 base and J lost 6 bases. This CDR3 has 15 residues. The CDR3: CASSLGFGTGAEQYF. DNA of the CDR3: TGTGCCAGCAGCTTAGGATTCGGGACAGGGGCCGAGCAGTACTTC.

There are a few counts of this clonotype. The rearrangement uses TRBV7-2 and TRBJ2-5; the match to TRBD2 covers 10 bases. V was pared by 5 bases and J by 5 bases, with 5 bases of the junction left unmatched. Germline lookup yields CDR1 SGHTA and CDR2 FQGNSA. This CDR3 has 14 amino acids. The CDR3 here is CASSLVAGGETQYF. CDR3 sequence (DNA): TGTGCCAGCAGCCTCGTAGCGGGGGGCGAGACCCAGTACTTC.

This clonotype has only a few counts. The rearrangement uses TRBV13 and TRBJ2-5, with D tentatively TRBD2 (6 bases). The better agreement between TRBJ2-1 and the DNA end casts doubt on the J call. Germline lookup yields CDR1 PRHDT and CDR2 FYEKMQ (reference sequence). The CDR3 runs to 13 residues. CDR3 sequence: CASSLDGGDEQFF. The CDR3 DNA is TGTGCCAGCAGCTTAGACGGAGGGGATGAGCAGTTCTTC.

This clonotype has just a few counts. The rearrangement joins TRBV12-3 or TRBV12-4 to TRBJ2-4, with a weak D call TRBD2 (5 bases). V lost 3 bases and J 6 bases, leaving 15 bases between the germline ends. The CDR3 contains 15 residues. CDR3 residues: CASSLAGSSVNIQYF. CDR3 bases: TGTGCCAGCAGTTTGGCTGGGAGTTCCGTAAACATTCAGTACTTC.

The chain has TRBV18 and TRBJ2-4; perhaps TRBD1 as D (6 bases). V dropped 3 bases and J dropped 1 base, with 16 bases sitting between them. The CDR3 contains 17 residues. Germline V lookup: CDR1 KGHSH, CDR2 LQKENI. The CDR3 reads CASSPTGKQVAKNIQYF. The CDR3 DNA follows: TGTGCCAGCTCACCCACAGGGAAACAGGTGGCCAAAAACATTCAGTACTTC.

This clonotype appeared a few times. V gene TRBV28 combines with J gene TRBJ1-4; unclear D gene. Germline V gives CDR1 MDHEN, CDR2 SYDVKM. V lost 1 base and J 4 bases, leaving 13 bases between the germline ends. The CDR3 has 16 residues. The CDR3 DNA is TGTGCCAGCAGTTTATTGGGCCCCGAGGGTAATGAAAAACTGTTTTTT. It is translated as CASSLLGPEGNEKLFF.

This clonotype has only a few counts. The chain is built from TRBV7-2 and TRBJ1-3, with D perhaps TRBD1 (5 bases). Looked up from germline, CDR1 is SGHTA and CDR2 is FQGNSA. There are 19 residues in the CDR3. V was cut by 5 bases and J by 1 base, with 24 bases left in between. The CDR3 coding sequence is TGTGCCAGCAGCCCAGATGGGGCAGGCCCGCGTTCTTCTGGAAACACCATATATTTT. This encodes CASSPDGAGPRSSGNTIYF.

This clonotype was detected ten times or more. V gene TRBV28 combines with J gene TRBJ2-1; D is tentatively TRBD1 or TRBD2 (6 bases each). The germline gives CDR1 MDHEN, CDR2 SYDVKM. The ends were cut back, 5 bases at V and 7 bases at J, with 18 bases in the middle. The CDR3 contains 15 residues. DNA of the CDR3: TGTGCCAGCAGTGGATTCGAGGGGGGAAAGAATGAGCAGTTCTTC. Its protein product is CASSGFEGGKNEQFF.

The chain links TRBV4-1 to TRBJ1-3; D uncertain. Germline assignment: CDR1 MGHRA and CDR2 YSYEKL. The germline V and J ends were trimmed by 1 base and 0 bases, with 10 bases remaining between them. CDR3 length equals 16 residues. CDR3 nucleotide sequence: TGCGCCAGCAGCCAAGTCCCCCAGAGCTCTGGAAACACCATATATTTT. As protein: CASSQVPQSSGNTIYF.

The chain couples TRBV29-1 to TRBJ2-3, with 8 bases lining up with TRBD2. The CDR3 runs to 17 residues. The junction had 17 bases not matched to a gene; V was cut back by 7 bases and J by 2 bases. Germline CDR1 SQVTM, CDR2 ANQGSEA. The CDR3 coding sequence is TGCAGCGCCGGGGAGACTAGCGCCCGAGCCCCCACAGATACGCAGTATTTT. Protein: CSAGETSARAPTDTQYF.

The DNA for the CDR3 is TGTGCCAGCAGCTCGGGACTAGCGGGGGGTAGCTCCTACAATGAGCAGTTCTTC. Amino acid sequence: CASSSGLAGGSSYNEQFF. V is TRBV13 and J is TRBJ2-1; 15 bases fit TRBD2. V lost 4 bases and J lost 0; bases outside the gene matches: 4. The germline V gene encodes CDR1 PRHDT and CDR2 FYEKMQ (reference sequence). The CDR3 length is 18 residues.

The chain links TRBV10-3 to TRBJ2-5; 7 bases are a match to TRBD2. The J call may be in error: the DNA end matches TRBJ2-1 better. CDR3 length equals 17 residues. Germline CDR1 reads ENHRY; CDR2 reads SYGVKD. The CDR3 region is CAISEDGGYAGDNEQFF. The CDR3 DNA is TGTGCCATCAGTGAGGACGGTGGTTATGCGGGAGACAATGAGCAGTTCTTC.

The chain combines TRBV4-3 with TRBJ2-2, with unresolved D. Trimming took 0 bases from V and 4 from J, leaving 12 bases between them. This CDR3 has 16 amino acids. Germline CDR1 and CDR2: LGHNA and YSLEER. The CDR3 sequence is CASSQEVYITTGELFF. Here the CDR3 DNA reads TGCGCCAGCAGCCAAGAGGTCTACATAACCACCGGGGAGCTGTTTTTT.

In its sample, this clonotype was seen a few times. This chain connects TRBV6-5 to TRBJ2-5; perhaps TRBD2 as D (6 bases). The CDR3 runs to 14 residues. Germline V gene sequence: CDR1 MNHEY, CDR2 SVGAGI. V lost 0 bases and J 5 bases, leaving 10 bases between the germline ends. The CDR3 reads CASSYSNGGETQYF. As DNA, the CDR3 is TGTGCCAGCAGTTACTCGAATGGGGGGGAGACCCAGTACTTC.

The genes are TRBV7-9 and TRBJ2-5, with 7 bases that match TRBD1. CDR3 length equals 14 residues. Germline values: CDR1 SEHNR, CDR2 FQNEAQ (reference sequence). The V and J ends lost 1 base and 14 bases, in that order; junction bases with no gene match: 13. The CDR3 region is CASSLEGGGREQYF. The CDR3 region has the DNA TGTGCCAGCAGCTTAGAAGGGGGCGGAAGAGAGCAATACTTC.

V usage is TRBV12-3 or TRBV12-4 and J usage is TRBJ2-7; no clear D. Trimming took off 2 bases at V and 5 bases at J, with 13 bases between the two ends. The CDR3 sequence is 14 residues long. CDR3 sequence reads: CASSLRVGSHEQYF. Written as DNA, the CDR3 is TGTGCCAGCAGTTTACGAGTTGGGTCCCACGAGCAGTACTTC.

The table lists this clonotype with a count of one. The chain joins TRBV7-9 to TRBJ2-4; D gene ambiguous. V lost 7 bases to trimming and J lost 1 base, with 11 bases between them. The V gene's germline CDR1 is SEHNR and CDR2 FQNEAQ (reference sequence). The CDR3 is 14 amino acids. The CDR3 bases are TGTGCCAGCAACCCGCCTGCGGCCAAAAACATTCAGTACTTC. It translates to CASNPPAAKNIQYF. Complete variable domain (other parts from reference TRBV7-9 and TRBJ2-4): DTGVSQNPRHKITKRGQNVTFRCDPISEHNRLYWYRQTLGQGPEFLTYFQNEAQLEKSRLLSDRFSAERPKGSFSTLEIQRTEQGDSAMYLCASNPPAAKNIQYFGAGTRLSVL.

This clonotype turned up a few times. The chain links TRBV27 to TRBJ2-7; unclear D gene. The germline V gene encodes CDR1 MNHEY and CDR2 SMNVEV (reference sequence). CDR3 size: 16 residues. Trimming left V 2 bases short and J 2 bases short, with 16 bases between. CDR3 loop: CASSLEYQASAYEQYF. The CDR3 bases are TGTGCCAGCAGTTTAGAATACCAGGCCAGCGCCTACGAGCAGTACTTC.

V is TRBV6-6 and J is TRBJ2-5; 7 nucleotides match TRBD1. The J call may be mistaken, given a closer DNA end match to TRBJ2-7. Germline V CDR1 and CDR2: MNHNY, SVGAGI (reference sequence). The CDR3 is 13 amino acids. The CDR3 region is CASSRRQGGEQYF. The CDR3 DNA follows: TGTGCCAGCAGCCGAAGACAGGGCGGCGAGCAGTACTTC.

The rearrangement uses TRBV4-3 and TRBJ1-2; D is ambiguous. This CDR3 region has 16 residues. The germline CDR1 and CDR2 sequences are LGHNA and YSLEER. Trimming stripped 0 bases from V and 8 bases from J, with 19 bases between. CDR3 region: CASSQEVGRWAGGYTF. Here the CDR3 DNA reads TGCGCCAGCAGCCAAGAGGTGGGCAGGTGGGCTGGCGGCTACACCTTC.

The chain carries TRBV4-1 and TRBJ1-3, with D possibly matching TRBD1 (6 bases). The CDR3 consists of 17 residues. CDR1 and CDR2 (germline): MGHRA, YSYEKL. V lost 4 bases and J 1 base, leaving 17 bases between the germline ends. The CDR3 spells CASSRDWGAISGNTIYF. The DNA of the CDR3 is TGCGCCAGCAGCCGTGATTGGGGGGCGATTTCTGGAAACACCATATATTTT.